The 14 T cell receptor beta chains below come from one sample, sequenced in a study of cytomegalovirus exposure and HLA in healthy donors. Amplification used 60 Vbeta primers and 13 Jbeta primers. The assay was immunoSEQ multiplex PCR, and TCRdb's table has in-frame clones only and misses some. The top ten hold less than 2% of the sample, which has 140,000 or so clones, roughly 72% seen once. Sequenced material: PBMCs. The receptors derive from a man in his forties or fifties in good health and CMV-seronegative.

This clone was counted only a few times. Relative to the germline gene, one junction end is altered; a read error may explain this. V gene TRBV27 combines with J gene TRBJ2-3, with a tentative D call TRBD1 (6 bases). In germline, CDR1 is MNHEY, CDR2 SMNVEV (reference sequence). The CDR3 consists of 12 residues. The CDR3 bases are TGTGCCAGCACGGGGATTTCCGGGACACCGGTCTTT. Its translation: CASTGISGTPVF.

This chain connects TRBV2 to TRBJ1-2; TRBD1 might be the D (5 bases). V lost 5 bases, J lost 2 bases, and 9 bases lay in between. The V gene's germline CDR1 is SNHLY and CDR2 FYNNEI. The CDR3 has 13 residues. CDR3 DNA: TGTGCCAGCAGTTATGACAGAAACTATGGCTACACCTTC. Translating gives CASSYDRNYGYTF.

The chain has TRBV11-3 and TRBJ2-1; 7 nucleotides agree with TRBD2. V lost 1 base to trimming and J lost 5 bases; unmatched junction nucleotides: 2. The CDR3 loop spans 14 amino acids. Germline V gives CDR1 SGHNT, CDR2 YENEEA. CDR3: CASSLVAGNNEQFF. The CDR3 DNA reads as TGTGCCAGCAGCTTAGTAGCGGGCAACAATGAGCAGTTCTTC.

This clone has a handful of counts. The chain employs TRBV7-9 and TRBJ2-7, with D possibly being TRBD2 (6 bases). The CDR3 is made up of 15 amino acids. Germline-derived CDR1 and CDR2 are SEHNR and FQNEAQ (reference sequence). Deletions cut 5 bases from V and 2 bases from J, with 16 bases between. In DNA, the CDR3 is TGTGCCAGCAGCACCCTGGAAGGGGAGGCCTACGAGCAGTACTTC. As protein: CASSTLEGEAYEQYF.

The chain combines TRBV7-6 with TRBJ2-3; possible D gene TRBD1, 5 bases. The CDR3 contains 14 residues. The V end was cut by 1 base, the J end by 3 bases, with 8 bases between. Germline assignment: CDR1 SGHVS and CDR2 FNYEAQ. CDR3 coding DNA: TGTGCCAGCAGCTTAGGACAGAGAACAGATACGCAGTATTTT. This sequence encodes CASSLGQRTDTQYF.

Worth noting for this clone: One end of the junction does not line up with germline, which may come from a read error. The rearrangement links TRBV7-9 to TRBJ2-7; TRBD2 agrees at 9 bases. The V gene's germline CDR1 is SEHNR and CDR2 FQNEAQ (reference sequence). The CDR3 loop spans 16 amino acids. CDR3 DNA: TGTTCCAGCAGCTCCCAGGGGGAGGCGGGGGGGAGGGAGCAGTACTTC. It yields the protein CSSSSQGEAGGREQYF.

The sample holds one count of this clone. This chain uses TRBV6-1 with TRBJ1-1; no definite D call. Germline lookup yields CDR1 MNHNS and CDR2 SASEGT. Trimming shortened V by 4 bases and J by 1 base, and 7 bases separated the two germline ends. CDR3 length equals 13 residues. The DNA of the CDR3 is TGTGCCAGCAGTGCCGGGAGGAACACTGAAGCTTTCTTT. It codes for CASSAGRNTEAFF.

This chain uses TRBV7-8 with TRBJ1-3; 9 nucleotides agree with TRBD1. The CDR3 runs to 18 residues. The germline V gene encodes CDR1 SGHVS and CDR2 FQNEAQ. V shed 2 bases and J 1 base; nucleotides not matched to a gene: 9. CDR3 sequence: CASSLRFPDRGSGNTIYF. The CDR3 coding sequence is TGTGCCAGCAGCTTACGGTTCCCCGACAGGGGGTCTGGAAACACCATATATTTT.

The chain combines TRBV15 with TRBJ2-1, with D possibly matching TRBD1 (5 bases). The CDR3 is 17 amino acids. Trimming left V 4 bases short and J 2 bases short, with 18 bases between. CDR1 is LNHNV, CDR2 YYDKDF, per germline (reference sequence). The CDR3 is CATSNWGETFAYNEQFF. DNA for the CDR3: TGTGCCACCAGCAACTGGGGCGAGACCTTCGCCTACAATGAGCAGTTCTTC.

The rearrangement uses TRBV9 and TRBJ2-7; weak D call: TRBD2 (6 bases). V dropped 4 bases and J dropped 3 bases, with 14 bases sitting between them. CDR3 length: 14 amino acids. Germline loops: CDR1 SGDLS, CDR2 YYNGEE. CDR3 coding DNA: TGTGCCAGCAGCCCGGGGGACTTTAACTACGAGCAGTACTTC. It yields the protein CASSPGDFNYEQYF.

The CDR3 sequence is CASSSLAPWVSTYNEQFF. CDR3 DNA: TGTGCCAGCAGCTCCTTAGCCCCCTGGGTTTCTACCTACAATGAGCAGTTCTTC. The chain couples TRBV7-9 to TRBJ2-1; D remains ambiguous. V shed 4 bases and J shed 2 bases, with 21 bases lying between them. Per germline, CDR1 SEHNR and CDR2 FQNEAQ (reference sequence). The CDR3 runs 18 residues. Combining the CDR3 with reference TRBV7-9 and TRBJ2-1 gives the whole variable domain DTGVSQNPRHKITKRGQNVTFRCDPISEHNRLYWYRQTLGQGPEFLTYFQNEAQLEKSRLLSDRFSAERPKGSFSTLEIQRTEQGDSAMYLCASSSLAPWVSTYNEQFFGPGTRLTVL.

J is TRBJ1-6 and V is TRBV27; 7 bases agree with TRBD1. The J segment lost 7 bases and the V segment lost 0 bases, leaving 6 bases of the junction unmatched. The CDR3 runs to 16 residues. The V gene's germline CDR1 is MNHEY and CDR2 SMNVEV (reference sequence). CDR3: CASSLSRGAGNSPLHF. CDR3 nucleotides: TGTGCCAGCAGTTTATCCAGGGGGGCAGGCAATTCACCCCTCCACTTT.

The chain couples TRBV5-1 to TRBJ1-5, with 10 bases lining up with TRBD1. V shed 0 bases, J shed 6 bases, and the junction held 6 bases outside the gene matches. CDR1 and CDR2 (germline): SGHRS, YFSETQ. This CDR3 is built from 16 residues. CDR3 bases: TGCGCCAGCAGCTTGGAGACAGGGGGCGCGGGTCAGCCCCAGCATTTT. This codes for CASSLETGGAGQPQHF.

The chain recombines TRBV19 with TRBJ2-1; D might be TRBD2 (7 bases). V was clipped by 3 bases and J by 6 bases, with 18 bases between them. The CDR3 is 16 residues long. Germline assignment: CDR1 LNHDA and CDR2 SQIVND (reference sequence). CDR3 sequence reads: CASSIYGGLFRNEQFF. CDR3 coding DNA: TGTGCCAGTAGTATTTACGGGGGGCTTTTCCGCAATGAGCAGTTCTTC. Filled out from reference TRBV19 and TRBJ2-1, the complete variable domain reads DGGITQSPKYLFRKEGQNVTLSCEQNLNHDAMYWYRQDPGQGLRLIYYSQIVNDFQKGDIAEGYSVSREKKESFPLTVTSAQKNPTAFYLCASSIYGGLFRNEQFFGPGTRLTVL.